This is a list of T cell receptor beta chains from one sample in a study of radiotherapy plus CTLA-4 blockade in lung cancer. Method: immunoSEQ multiplex PCR; TCRdb's copy keeps in-frame clones and lacks some. The profile shows over 11,000 clones, 80% to 90% of them singletons. Sequencing used peripheral blood, obtained from a patient treated with radiotherapy plus ipilimumab. The receptors come from a human donor with non-small cell lung cancer that progressed on radiotherapy plus ipilimumab. Some clones in this sample may be carry-over from other donors' samples. Both conserved end residues are part of each CDR3. D genes are given only for firm matches. Clone size is not always given. Where it is, it says once, few, many or a class for expanded clones.

j_gene,d_gene,abundance,v_gene,CDR3nt,CDR3aa
TRBJ1-1,.,.,TRBV2,TGTGCCAGCAGTGAAGCCTACACTGAAGCTTTCTTT,CASSEAYTEAFF
TRBJ2-1,.,.,TRBV9,TGTGCCAGCAGCGTAGACCCGGCCACGGGTCATGAGCAGTTCTTC,CASSVDPATGHEQFF
TRBJ2-7,.,.,TRBV7-2,TGTGCCAGCAGCTTAGAAACAGCCTCCTACGAGCAGTACTTC,CASSLETASYEQYF
TRBJ2-2,TRBD2,once,TRBV5-5,TGTGCCAGCAGGTCCTCCGTAGCGGGAGTTGACACCGGGGAGCTGTTTTTT,CASRSSVAGVDTGELFF
TRBJ1-1,.,.,TRBV7-2,TGTGCCAGCAGCCCTTTCCAGGGCCCGAACACTGAAGCTTTCTTT,CASSPFQGPNTEAFF
TRBJ2-1,.,.,TRBV1,TGCACCAGCAGCCAAGAGCGGGGCGGCCGGGGGGACAATGAGCAGTTCTTC,CTSSQERGGRGDNEQFF
TRBJ1-6,TRBD1,.,TRBV6-1,TGTGCCAGCAGCGATGCAGGGGGCGGAGGTTCACCCCTCCACTTT,CASSDAGGGGSPLHF
TRBJ2-1,TRBD1,.,TRBV11-2,TGTGCCAGCAGCCCGGGACAGGGGAACTATGAGCAGTTCTTC,CASSPGQGNYEQFF
TRBJ1-4,.,.,TRBV9,TGTGCCAGCAGCGTAGACCCAACAGGGAACGTTGAAAAACTGTTTTTT,CASSVDPTGNVEKLFF
TRBJ1-6,.,.,TRBV5-8,TGTGCCAGCAGTTACAGGGATTCGGATTCACCCCTCCACTTT,CASSYRDSDSPLHF
TRBJ1-5,.,.,TRBV7-8,TGTGCCAGCAGCTTACGGGGGGCCGATCAGCCCCAGCATTTT,CASSLRGADQPQHF
TRBJ1-2,.,.,TRBV7-3,TGTGCCAGCAGCTTAACTGCAGGGTTGAGTGGCTACACCTTC,CASSLTAGLSGYTF
TRBJ2-7,.,.,TRBV4-2,TGTGCCAGCAGCCAGATGGCAGGGGATGTCTACGAGCAGTACTTC,CASSQMAGDVYEQYF
TRBJ1-5,.,.,TRBV18,TGTGCCAGCTCACCTTCAGCGGGGAGCAATCAGCCCCAGCATTTT,CASSPSAGSNQPQHF
TRBJ2-7,TRBD1,hyperexpanded,TRBV19,TGTGCCAGTAGCGACGGGACAGGGTTAATCTACGAGCAGTACTTC,CASSDGTGLIYEQYF
TRBJ1-4,.,.,TRBV19,TGTGCCAGTTCCCCGGGCCACGGAGGGGAAAAACTGTTTTTT,CASSPGHGGEKLFF
TRBJ2-1,.,.,TRBV9,TGTGCCAGCGGCACCCGACAGCTTCACTCCTACAATGAGCAGTTCTTC,CASGTRQLHSYNEQFF
TRBJ1-6,TRBD1,once,TRBV9,TGTGCCAGCAGCGTAGAGGGGGCGTCCTATAATTCACCCCTCCACTTT,CASSVEGASYNSPLHF
TRBJ2-1,.,.,TRBV9,TGTGCCAGCAGCCCCCAATCGAGCGGGCCCTTTCGTTACAATGAGCAGTTCTTC,CASSPQSSGPFRYNEQFF
TRBJ1-1,TRBD1,.,TRBV6-1,TGTGCCAGCAGTGACAGGGGGCTTGGACGGAACACTGAAGCTTTCTTT,CASSDRGLGRNTEAFF
TRBJ2-1,TRBD2,.,TRBV29-1,TGCAGCGTTGCTAGCGGGGGGAGGCGTGAGCAGTTCTTC,CSVASGGRREQFF
TRBJ2-1,TRBD2,few,TRBV12-5,TGTGCTAGTGGTTCCGGACTAGCGGGGATATACAATGAGCAGTTCTTC,CASGSGLAGIYNEQFF
TRBJ1-2,.,.,TRBV18,TGTGCCAGCTCACCAGACTTAAACAGGGACGATGGCTACACCTTC,CASSPDLNRDDGYTF
TRBJ2-4,.,.,TRBV19,TGTGCCAGTAGTATAGCTTACAGGGAAGTTTCGGCCAAAAACATTCAGTACTTC,CASSIAYREVSAKNIQYF